This TCR beta chain was observed in a study of T cell changes during pregnancy in multiple sclerosis. The V and J ends lost 4 bases and 5 bases respectively, with 14 bases between them. From germline, CDR1 is SGDLS and CDR2 YYNGEE. The CDR3 consists of 14 residues. Measured with immunoSEQ multiplex PCR; TCRdb has only the in-frame clones, and not every one. In the table there are over 25,000 clones, nearly 90% of which are singletons. V usage is TRBV9 and J usage is TRBJ2-3, with D maybe TRBD1 (5 bases). This TCR was sampled from a female donor with multiple sclerosis, enrolled in a pregnancy study. Sequences were derived from CD8+ T cells from peripheral blood mononuclear cells, sampled in the third trimester of pregnancy. This CDR3 is CASSKQVRRDTQYF. The CDR3 DNA reads TGTGCCAGCAGCAAACAGGTGAGGCGAGATACGCAGTATTTT.